The 20 T cell receptor beta chains in this list originate from one sample, sequenced in a study of regulatory T cells in long-lasting Graves disease (dated by TCRdb to the early 2020s). According to the study, the label for this sample's time point signals: newly diagnosed GD, antithyroid drugs for less than 3 months. For both TCR sequencing and RNA sequencing, RNA was extracted from PBMCs using TRIzol. Libraries were built with multiplex PCR. Reads for this sample came from an Illumina HiSeq 4000. To build TCR beta libraries, CDR3 regions were amplified by Arm-PCR using iRepertoire HTBI primers. TCRdb's own reprocessing of the public reads used fastp at Q25 and MiXCR and kept productive beta chains. Each CDR3 protein appears once, grouped with its most common genes and DNA. This sample is represented by about 450,000 distinct CDR3 sequences; 14% of them were singletons. Clones ranked in the top ten supply more than 15% of the sample.

These same data were also listed under a study on T cells in Graves' hyperthyroidism and ophthalmopathy.

The sequences come from peripheral blood mononuclear cells (PBMCs), collected at new diagnosis, from a patient treated with antithyroid drugs. The receptors shown here come from a woman between 45 and 60 years old with Graves disease. Donor details come from another sample of the same person, matched by shared clones.

Details on this clonotype: With a much larger clone just one base away, this may be a read error. Given the absence of the conserved phenylalanine or tryptophan at the CDR3 end, a read error is likely. This chain uses TRBV28 with TRBJ2-7; 9 bases match TRBD2. V gave up 5 bases and J gave up 3 bases; unmatched junction bases: 8. The V gene's germline CDR1 is MDHEN and CDR2 SYDVKM. This CDR3 has 15 amino acids. The CDR3 protein is CASSPPGTSRYEQYS. Written as DNA, the CDR3 is TGTGCCAGCAGTCCACCCGGGACTAGCCGCTACGAGCAGTACTCC.

This clonotype has at least ten counts. The chain carries TRBV7-8 and TRBJ2-1; 7 positions agree with TRBD1. Germline CDR1 SGHVS, CDR2 FQNEAQ. V lost 5 bases, J lost 6 bases, and 10 bases stayed unmatched. The CDR3 has 15 amino acids. CDR3 region: CASSTGTAKPNEQFF. The CDR3 DNA reads as TGTGCCAGCAGCACAGGGACAGCTAAACCCAATGAGCAGTTCTTC.

Ten or more counts support this clonotype. The genes are TRBV6-5 and TRBJ2-3; 9 bases are a match to TRBD1. V trimming: 0 bases; J trimming: 3 bases; junction bases outside the gene matches: 7. Germline CDR1 is MNHEY and CDR2 is SVGAGI. The CDR3 length is 17 residues. The CDR3 is CASSYSDTGGLTDTQYF. The CDR3 DNA follows: TGTGCCAGCAGTTACTCCGACACAGGGGGCCTAACAGATACGCAGTATTTT.

About this clonotype itself: This may come from a read error, since a much larger clone is one base off. CDR3 sequence reads: CAWTGANEKVFF. In DNA form, the CDR3 reads TGTGCCTGGACAGGGGCGAATGAAAAAGTGTTTTTT. The chain has TRBV30 and TRBJ1-4, with D perhaps TRBD1 (6 bases). CDR1 is GTSNPN, CDR2 SVGIG, per germline (reference sequence). The CDR3 totals 12 residues.

This sequence joins TRBV7-9 and TRBJ2-2; 10 positions match TRBD2. This CDR3 comprises 21 residues. Trimming cost V 5 bases and J 4 bases; bases outside gene matches: 22. Looked up from germline, CDR1 is SEHNR and CDR2 is FQNEAQ (reference sequence). This CDR3 reads CASSAQNWLNTWTSGTGELFF. The CDR3 DNA follows: TGTGCCAGCAGCGCCCAAAACTGGTTGAACACTTGGACTAGCGGCACCGGGGAGCTGTTTTTT.

This clonotype appeared many times. The rearrangement joins TRBV2 to TRBJ2-7, with D possibly TRBD1 on 6 matching bases. The CDR3 covers 15 residues. The V and J ends lost 7 bases and 2 bases respectively, with 18 bases between them. The germline CDR1 and CDR2 sequences are SNHLY and FYNNEI. This chain's CDR3 is CASTQNQGRAYEQYF. DNA of the CDR3: TGTGCCAGCACCCAGAATCAGGGGCGCGCCTACGAGCAGTACTTC.

The chain couples TRBV4-2 to TRBJ2-1; D call uncertain. Trimming pared 4 bases from V and 8 bases from J, leaving 12 bases between. CDR1 is LGHNA and CDR2 is YNFKEQ in the germline V gene. The CDR3 totals 13 residues. The CDR3 protein is CASSPSSTDEQFF. The CDR3 DNA reads as TGTGCCAGCAGCCCCTCTAGTACCGATGAGCAGTTCTTC.

This clonotype was seen ten or more times. This chain joins TRBV6-2 or TRBV6-3 and TRBJ2-1; 13 bases fit TRBD2. CDR3 length: 18 amino acids. Trimming took 0 bases from V and 10 from J; bases not matched to a gene: 12. Looked up from germline, CDR1 is MNHEY and CDR2 is SVGEGT. For the CDR3, the DNA is TGTGCCAGCAGTTACTCTTCCCAGGGACCGGGACTAGCGGGAGAGCAGTTCTTC. Translated, it gives CASSYSSQGPGLAGEQFF.

This clonotype showed up many times. CDR3 residues: CASSGGDTNQPQHF. The DNA of the CDR3 is TGTGCCAGCAGCGGGGGGGACACCAATCAGCCCCAGCATTTT. This sequence joins TRBV9 and TRBJ1-5, with a weak D call TRBD1 (6 bases). Germline CDR1 reads SGDLS; CDR2 reads YYNGEE. V lost 3 bases and J 3 bases, leaving 10 bases between the germline ends. The CDR3 has 14 amino acids.

The CDR3 DNA follows: TGTGCCAGCAGCTTTGGTGTCACAGGGAGGTACGAGCAGTACTTC. Amino acids: CASSFGVTGRYEQYF. V and J are TRBV11-2 and TRBJ2-7; D tentatively reads TRBD1 or TRBD2 (6 bases each). Trimming removed 3 bases from V and 4 bases from J, with 16 bases in between. The CDR3 runs to 15 residues. CDR1 and CDR2 from the germline V gene are SGHAT and FQNNGV.

This clonotype occurred many times. The chain couples TRBV6-1 to TRBJ1-4, with 7 bases fitting TRBD1. The CDR3 runs 16 residues. In germline, CDR1 is MNHNS, CDR2 SASEGT. The ends lost 6 bases at V and 3 bases at J; junction bases unmatched: 10. The CDR3 region is CASSQTMGQSNEKLFF. CDR3 DNA sequence: TGTGCCAGCAGCCAGACGATGGGACAGTCTAATGAAAAACTGTTTTTT.

The chain recombines TRBV5-4 with TRBJ2-5, with 10 nucleotides matching TRBD2. The CDR3 consists of 17 residues. V was pared by 1 base and J by 5 bases, with 11 bases of the junction left unmatched. Per germline, CDR1 SGHNT and CDR2 YYREEE (reference sequence). The CDR3 region is CASSLSAPSGSSETQYF. The CDR3 region has the DNA TGTGCCAGCAGCTTGAGCGCACCTAGCGGGAGTTCTGAGACCCAGTACTTC.

For this clonotype: The likely explanation is a read error, given a far larger clone one base away. The chain employs TRBV20-1 and TRBJ2-7; 14 nucleotides agree with TRBD2. Germline CDR1 DFQATT, CDR2 SNEGSKA (reference sequence). J lost 7 bases, V lost 4 bases, and 6 bases had no gene match. The CDR3 sequence is 14 residues long. This CDR3 is CSATRTSGGNEQYF. In DNA form, the CDR3 reads TGCAGTGCTACAAGGACTAGCGGGGGGAATGAGCAGTACTTC.

This clonotype occurred many times. This chain joins TRBV5-1 and TRBJ2-7, with 10 bases fitting TRBD1. Germline V gene data show CDR1 as SGHRS and CDR2 as YFSETQ. After removal of 0 bases from V and 5 bases from J, the junction contained 5 bases not matched to a gene. There are 15 residues in the CDR3. The CDR3 spells CASSLGQGARDEQYF. DNA for the CDR3: TGCGCCAGCAGCTTGGGACAGGGGGCCAGGGACGAGCAGTACTTC.

In this sample, this clonotype turned up many times. The chain links TRBV12-3 or TRBV12-4 to TRBJ1-2, with D unclear. V shed 3 bases and J shed 5 bases, with 10 bases lying between them. The CDR3 extends over 13 amino acids. CDR3 in DNA: TGTGCCAGCAGTTTCCAGGACCTGTATGGCTACACCTTC. Its protein is CASSFQDLYGYTF.

CDR3 DNA: TGCAGTGCTAGAGTCGGGGGATCAGTAGATACGCAGTATTTT. The encoded protein is CSARVGGSVDTQYF. The chain couples TRBV20-1 to TRBJ2-3, with a tentative D call TRBD2 (6 bases). Trimming pared 1 base from V and 5 bases from J, leaving 13 bases between. The CDR3 sequence is 14 residues long. Germline V gene lookup returns CDR1 DFQATT and CDR2 SNEGSKA (reference sequence).

The chain has TRBV5-1 and TRBJ1-6; 7 bases fit TRBD1. Per germline, CDR1 SGHRS and CDR2 YFSETQ. This CDR3 is 16 amino acids long. The J segment lost 5 bases and the V segment lost 0 bases, leaving 5 bases of the junction unmatched. The CDR3 protein is CASSLAGQRHNSPLHF. CDR3 DNA: TGCGCCAGCAGCTTGGCGGGACAGAGACATAATTCACCCCTCCACTTT.

The chain couples TRBV5-1 to TRBJ2-2; no definite D call. The germline V and J ends were trimmed by 7 bases and 7 bases, with 8 bases remaining between them. The CDR3 is 11 residues long. Germline V CDR1 and CDR2: SGHRS, YFSETQ. The CDR3, as DNA: TGCGCCAGCCTGAGTGGCGGGGAGCTGTTTTTT. This translates into CASLSGGELFF.

As regards this clonotype: This could be a read error, since a much larger clone is one nucleotide away. The chain combines TRBV10-1 with TRBJ1-4; no clear D gene. The CDR3 extends over 15 amino acids. The germline V gene has CDR1 WNHNN and CDR2 SYGVQD (reference sequence). CDR3 in amino acids: CASSESEGPNEQLFF. The DNA of the CDR3 is TGCGCCAGCAGTGAGTCGGAAGGCCCTAATGAACAACTGTTTTTT.

This clonotype was counted between two and nine times. The chain is built from TRBV6-2 or TRBV6-3 and TRBJ1-1; no clear D gene. The CDR3 has 14 residues. The V gene lost 10 bases and the J gene lost 7 bases, with 22 bases spanning the gap. Per germline, CDR1 MNHEY and CDR2 SVGEGT. CDR3 residues: CATNSDQWVSEAFF. CDR3 nucleotide sequence: TGTGCCACAAATTCAGATCAGTGGGTTAGTGAAGCTTTCTTT.